A selection of T cell receptor beta chains follows, all from one sample in a study of OX40 agonist ivuxolimab in advanced cancers. Sequenced by immunoSEQ multiplex PCR; TCRdb stores in-frame clones only, minus some. The data show roughly 35,000 clones, around four fifths seen once. The starting material was CD4+ or CD8+ T cells sorted from blood, obtained in a trial of the OX40 agonist ivuxolimab. The receptors stem from an adult with an advanced solid tumor such as melanoma, head and neck, liver or kidney cancer. Each CDR3 is given without its conserved first and last residue. D genes are given only for firm matches. Clone sizes are given selectively: once, few, many, or a class where the clone is expanded.

D | V | size | CDR3
- | TRBV7-8 | - | ASSYLEAVNEQF
- | TRBV6-5 | - | ASSGGREQY
TRBD2 | TRBV27 | - | APLRTRGCEQY
- | TRBV28 | once | ASSWGVATNEKLF
- | TRBV7-6 | - | ASSRGWDEAF
- | TRBV6-1 | - | ASRSDGYT
TRBD1 | TRBV27 | - | ASSLGGTGAYEQY
- | TRBV6-6 | - | ASSYNPPGTDTQY
- | TRBV28 | - | ASSLSGGNYGYT
TRBD1 | TRBV7-9 | - | ASSHVTLGQGAAEKLF
- | TRBV2 | once | ASSLTPGSYGYT
TRBD2 | TRBV6-6 | - | ASSAAGGAHNEQF
TRBD2 | TRBV5-1 | - | ASSRGGGGDGKTQY
- | TRBV28 | - | ASSTDGREPYEQY
- | TRBV7-8 | few | ASSHPGNSYEQY
- | TRBV19 | - | ASTSLTGLASYGYT
- | TRBV10-3 | - | AISPNRDRPGYT
TRBD2 | TRBV10-3 | - | AIGEGLAGGLGETQY
TRBD1 | TRBV9 | once | ASSSGTDYGYT
TRBD1 | TRBV7-9 | - | ASSLVGQGAHEQY
- | TRBV5-6 | - | ASSLAGGAGTGELF
TRBD1 | TRBV19 | - | ASSTTGGWGGYT
- | TRBV10-3 | - | AISEESREPGYGYT
TRBD1 | TRBV28 | - | ASSLAGDRVDTQY
- | TRBV7-9 | - | ASSLGWGYEQY
- | TRBV4-1 | - | ASSQDDGGTAQY
- | TRBV7-6 | - | ASSSPRGDNEKLF
- | TRBV7-9 | - | AGSSAYEQY